The 23 T cell receptor beta chains below come from one sample, sequenced in a study of molecular identifiers for immune sequencing clone quantification. MiXCR, run by TCRdb on the PCR reads, gives a single entry per CDR3 protein. The sample lists some 590,000 distinct CDR3 sequences, roughly 27% occurring once. Sequenced sample: naive CD8+ T cells from blood, with Jurkat cell RNA spiked in. Regarding subset: FACS-sorted CD8+CD4-CCR7+CD45RA+ naive T cells. All receptors come from a human donor in good health. Some libraries in this study had Jurkat cell RNA spiked in.

This clonotype has at least ten counts. The chain has TRBV14 and TRBJ1-4, with D perhaps TRBD1 (6 bases). The V gene lost 1 base and the J gene lost 4 bases, with 10 bases spanning the gap. CDR1 SGHDN and CDR2 FVKESK come from the germline V gene. The CDR3 is made up of 15 amino acids. In DNA, the CDR3 is TGTGCCAGCAGCCAAGTCTCAGGGGTTAATGAAAAACTGTTTTTT. Translating it yields CASSQVSGVNEKLFF.

This clonotype occurred many times. The chain links TRBV28 to TRBJ2-5, with D maybe TRBD1 (7 bases). With 5 bases removed from V and 1 base from J, the gap between germline ends came to 17 bases. The germline CDR1 and CDR2 sequences are MDHEN and SYDVKM. CDR3 length equals 16 residues. CDR3 nucleotides: TGTGCCAGCAGTACTCCGGAGGGGGCATCCCAAGAGACCCAGTACTTC. The encoded protein is CASSTPEGASQETQYF.

As for this clonotype: This may stem from a read error, because a much larger clone lies one nucleotide away. The V and J genes are TRBV24-1 and TRBJ1-6; no firm D call. This CDR3 region has 15 residues. Germline lookup yields CDR1 KGHDR and CDR2 SFDVKD. The CDR3 reads CVTSEYQADNSPLHF. The CDR3 DNA follows: TGTGTCACCAGTGAGTACCAGGCGGATAATTCACCCCTCCACTTT.

This clonotype was seen many times. The rearrangement links TRBV29-1 to TRBJ1-2; a possible D gene is TRBD1 (5 bases). The V end lost 5 bases, the J end lost 4 bases, and 11 bases lay between the germline ends. The germline CDR1 and CDR2 sequences are SQVTM and ANQGSEA. This CDR3 is 12 amino acids long. The CDR3 DNA reads as TGCAGCGTTACGGACAACACCTATGGCTACACCTTC. Encoded protein: CSVTDNTYGYTF.

This clonotype was observed a few times. The chain has TRBV19 and TRBJ2-3; D gene unclear. The germline gives CDR1 LNHDA, CDR2 SQIVND (reference sequence). V lost 3 bases to trimming and J lost 4 bases, with 14 bases between them. The CDR3 runs to 15 residues. In DNA form, the CDR3 reads TGTGCCAGTAGTATCGGCTACCCCAACCCAGATACGCAGTATTTT. This codes for CASSIGYPNPDTQYF.

This clonotype occurred many times. The genes are TRBV6-5 and TRBJ1-1; 7 positions agree with TRBD1. Germline values: CDR1 MNHEY, CDR2 SVGAGI. CDR3 size: 13 residues. V shed 7 bases and J 1 base; nucleotides not matched to a gene: 3. DNA for the CDR3: TGTGCCAGCACCCAGGGGGAGAACACTGAAGCTTTCTTT. Amino acids: CASTQGENTEAFF.

This clonotype was found many times. The rearrangement joins TRBV15 to TRBJ2-7; 8 nucleotides align to TRBD2. V shed 4 bases and J 4 bases; nucleotides not matched to a gene: 12. The CDR3 extends over 16 amino acids. Per the germline V gene, CDR1 is LNHNV and CDR2 is YYDKDF (reference sequence). CDR3 bases: TGTGCCACCAGCACCATCCATACGGGGGGGAGGTACGAGCAGTACTTC. Protein sequence: CATSTIHTGGRYEQYF.

This clonotype was picked up a small number of times. V gene TRBV7-9 combines with J gene TRBJ2-3; TRBD2 matches at 8 bases. Germline CDR1 is SEHNR and CDR2 is FQNEAQ (reference sequence). V shed 4 bases and J 2 bases; nucleotides not matched to a gene: 11. This CDR3 comprises 17 residues. The CDR3 protein is CASSSTVGGASTDTQYF. The CDR3 DNA follows: TGTGCCAGCAGCTCTACCGTCGGGGGGGCGTCCACAGATACGCAGTATTTT.

The V and J genes are TRBV7-2 and TRBJ2-7; D is possibly TRBD1 (6 bases). Germline V gene sequence: CDR1 SGHTA, CDR2 FQGNSA. The V end lost 5 bases, the J end lost 5 bases, and 13 bases lay between the germline ends. This CDR3 is built from 13 residues. CDR3 protein: CASSNTGYHEQYF. In DNA form, the CDR3 reads TGTGCCAGCAGCAATACAGGGTACCACGAGCAGTACTTC.

This clonotype has ten or more counts. This chain joins TRBV27 and TRBJ2-7, with no clear D. The CDR3 is 15 residues long. V was shortened by 8 bases and J by 3 bases, with 20 bases between the two germline ends. The V gene's germline CDR1 is MNHEY and CDR2 SMNVEV (reference sequence). The CDR3 protein is CASGRFGPVLYEQYF. CDR3 coding DNA: TGTGCCAGCGGCCGGTTCGGACCAGTCCTCTACGAGCAGTACTTC.

This clonotype was recorded a few times. The gene calls are TRBV7-8 and TRBJ1-2; TRBD1 agrees at 9 bases. The CDR3 has 14 residues. Unmatched junction bases numbered 4, after V lost 5 bases and J lost 3 bases. The germline V gene encodes CDR1 SGHVS and CDR2 FQNEAQ. CDR3 coding DNA: TGTGCCAGCAGCCCAGACAGGGGGGACTATGGCTACACCTTC. This gives the protein CASSPDRGDYGYTF. The full variable domain, its missing parts supplied by reference TRBV7-8 and TRBJ1-2, is GAGVSQSPRYKVAKRGQDVALRCDPISGHVSLFWYQQALGQGPEFLTYFQNEAQLDKSGLPSDRFFAERPEGSVSTLKIQRTQQEDSAVYLCASSPDRGDYGYTFGSGTRLTVV.

DNA of the CDR3: TGTGCCAGCAGTTTAAGAGGGGCGTCTGCATCCCTGTTTTTT. It specifies CASSLRGASASLFF. The chain carries TRBV27 and TRBJ1-4; D is possibly TRBD1 (5 bases). The CDR3 consists of 14 residues. With 2 bases removed from V and 14 bases from J, the gap between germline ends came to 18 bases. Per the germline V gene, CDR1 is MNHEY and CDR2 is SMNVEV (reference sequence).

This clonotype was seen ten or more times. The chain is built from TRBV27 and TRBJ1-5; a possible D gene is TRBD1 (6 bases). CDR3 size: 15 residues. The ends were cut back, 6 bases at V and 0 bases at J, with 12 bases in the middle. Germline loops: CDR1 MNHEY, CDR2 SMNVEV (reference sequence). In DNA form, the CDR3 reads TGTGCCAGCAGACTTACAGGGTATAGCAATCAGCCCCAGCATTTT. Translating gives CASRLTGYSNQPQHF.

This clonotype showed up many times. The chain links TRBV30 to TRBJ2-7; D unclear. This CDR3 has 13 amino acids. Germline-derived CDR1 and CDR2 are GTSNPN and SVGIG (reference sequence). Trimming pared 0 bases from V and 6 bases from J, leaving 12 bases between. The CDR3 nucleotides read TGTGCCTGGAGTGTGTCCTTCCCGGGCGAGCAGTACTTC. Translated: CAWSVSFPGEQYF.

The rearrangement joins TRBV6-2 or TRBV6-3 to TRBJ2-5; TRBD2 matches 9 bases. The CDR3 runs to 15 residues. J lost 2 bases, V lost 6 bases, and 7 bases had no gene match. CDR1 and CDR2 (germline): MNHEY, SVGEGT. CDR3 region: CASRAAGGDQETQYF. CDR3 DNA: TGTGCCAGCAGAGCAGCGGGGGGTGATCAAGAGACCCAGTACTTC.

The CDR3: CASSQGSQIEAFF. CDR3 DNA sequence: TGCGCCAGCAGCCAAGGATCACAGATTGAAGCTTTCTTT. The rearrangement uses TRBV4-1 and TRBJ1-1; no clear D gene. V lost 1 base to trimming and J lost 7 bases, with 10 bases between them. CDR1 and CDR2 (germline): MGHRA, YSYEKL. The CDR3 consists of 13 residues.

At least ten counts were recorded for this clonotype. This chain joins TRBV16 and TRBJ1-1; D is undetermined. This CDR3 has 13 amino acids. CDR1 and CDR2 from the germline V gene are KGHSY and FQNENV. V was trimmed by 2 bases and J by 2 bases, leaving 6 bases between them. CDR3 sequence reads: CASSQRANTEAFF. In DNA form, the CDR3 reads TGTGCCAGCAGCCAACGGGCCAACACTGAAGCTTTCTTT.

This clonotype was counted a few times. This rearrangement joins TRBV20-1 to TRBJ2-7; 9 positions match TRBD2. Germline assignment: CDR1 DFQATT and CDR2 SNEGSKA (reference sequence). V was clipped by 0 bases and J by 0 bases; unmatched bases: 6. The CDR3 has 16 amino acids. CDR3 bases: TGCAGTGCTAGAGATTTAGCGGGAGCCAACTCCTACGAGCAGTACTTC. Translation gives CSARDLAGANSYEQYF.

This clonotype has more than one count but fewer than ten. This chain links TRBV4-3 with TRBJ2-1, with 13 bases lining up with TRBD2. Trimming took 4 bases from V and 7 from J; bases not matched to a gene: 7. The germline gives CDR1 LGHNA, CDR2 YSLEER. The CDR3 length is 16 residues. CDR3 sequence (DNA): TGCGCCAGCAGCCCCGGACTAGCGGGGGTGGGGAATGAGCAGTTCTTC. Protein product: CASSPGLAGVGNEQFF.

About this clonotype: This may come from a read error, since a much larger clone is one base off. V is TRBV4-1 and J is TRBJ2-5; TRBD2 matches at 12 bases. Germline lookup yields CDR1 MGHRA and CDR2 YSYEKL. The CDR3 loop spans 17 amino acids. After removal of 7 bases from V and 0 bases from J, the junction contained 9 bases not matched to a gene. CDR3 amino acids: CASIQATSGGHQETQYF. The CDR3 region has the DNA TGCGCCAGCATCCAGGCCACTAGCGGGGGGCACCAAGAGACCCAGTACTTC.

This clonotype was counted between two and nine times. This chain connects TRBV12-3 or TRBV12-4 to TRBJ2-3; 8 bases line up with TRBD2. V lost 5 bases to trimming and J lost 2 bases; unmatched junction nucleotides: 15. The CDR3 extends over 18 amino acids. This CDR3 reads CASSGLTGGASFTDTQYF. The CDR3 DNA sequence: TGTGCCAGCAGTGGTTTGACCGGGGGGGCCTCTTTCACAGATACGCAGTATTTT.

A word on this clonotype: A read error may explain this, as a much larger clone is one base away. This chain uses TRBV7-2 with TRBJ2-7, with 10 nucleotides matching TRBD2. Germline V gene data show CDR1 as SGHTA and CDR2 as FQGNSA. This CDR3 spans 15 amino acids. The CDR3 sequence: CASSPTYSGRTEQHF. The CDR3 coding sequence is TGTGCCAGCAGCCCCACGTATAGCGGGAGGACCGAGCAGCACTTC. Full variable domain (remainder filled in from reference TRBV7-2 and TRBJ2-7): GAGVSQSPSNKVTEKGKDVELRCDPISGHTALYWYRQSLGQGLEFLIYFQGNSAPDKSGLPSDRFSAERTGGSVSTLTIQRTQQEDSAVYLCASSPTYSGRTEQHFGPGTRLTVT.

On this clonotype itself: The CDR3 does not close with the conserved phenylalanine or tryptophan, likely indicating a read error. The rearrangement uses TRBV5-3 and TRBJ2-7; TRBD1 or TRBD2 may be the D gene (5 bases each). TRBV5-3 is an open reading frame, and its role is uncertain. The CDR3 is made up of 13 amino acids. Trimming cost V 8 bases and J 3 bases, with 15 bases left between them. CDR3 amino acids: CASSPGPIYEQYL. DNA of the CDR3: TGTGCCAGCAGCCCGGGGCCAATCTACGAGCAGTACCTC.